A single sample gave rise to the 3 T cell receptor beta chains below, sequenced in a study of blood T cells in healthy people across ages. A second roughly 6 to 11 cycle PCR used barcoded and J-beta primers. Each CDR3 protein is one row after TCRdb ran MiXCR on the 5' RACE reads. The sample contains 1.8 million or so distinct CDR3 sequences, roughly 43% of which appear only once. Source material: blood. Source of these receptors: a human donor in good health.

This clonotype was observed a handful of times. The chain carries TRBV6-2 or TRBV6-3 and TRBJ2-3; TRBD2 is a possible D gene (6 bases). The V end lost 6 bases, the J end lost 2 bases, and 15 bases lay between the germline ends. The V gene's germline CDR1 is MNHEY and CDR2 SVGEGT. This CDR3 has 15 amino acids. The DNA for the CDR3 is TGTGCCAGCAGACGACTAGATCCTTCCACAGATACGCAGTATTTT. This codes for CASRRLDPSTDTQYF.

This clonotype was picked up a small number of times. The rearrangement joins TRBV29-1 to TRBJ2-1; possibly TRBD1 for D (6 bases). Germline lookup yields CDR1 SQVTM and CDR2 ANQGSEA. V lost 5 bases, J lost 2 bases, and 22 bases lay in between. This CDR3 has 17 residues. The CDR3 DNA reads TGCAGCGTTCAGGGGCAGCCTTCCAAAATAGCCTACAATGAGCAGTTCTTC. Translating it yields CSVQGQPSKIAYNEQFF.

The V gene is TRBV10-3, the J gene TRBJ2-7; D is perhaps TRBD1 (5 bases). CDR3 length equals 14 residues. Germline CDR1 reads ENHRY; CDR2 reads SYGVKD. Trimming removed 6 bases at V and 2 bases at J, with 14 bases between. This CDR3 reads CAISIGARTYEQYF. CDR3 in DNA: TGTGCCATCAGCATTGGGGCCAGAACCTACGAGCAGTACTTC.